Here is one T cell receptor beta chain with its context. The entry originates in a study of shared clonotypes between healthy human individuals. In the study overall: Donor composition was a couple of women and three men, aged 18 to 49.

Per germline, CDR1 MNHEY and CDR2 SVGAGI. With V trimmed by 5 bases and J by 1 base, 7 bases remained unmatched. The CDR3 runs to 15 residues. This table comes from immunoSEQ multiplex PCR, and its TCRdb copy is limited to in-frame clones, with some not included. The sample consists of 2 million to 3 million clones, 80% to 95% of them appearing once. The receptor was derived from a man aged 18 to 29 in good health. Some clones in this sample may be carry-over from other donors' samples. The genes are TRBV6-5 and TRBJ1-1; 7 bases agree with TRBD1. Material for sequencing was naive CD4+ T cells from PBMCs. Subset noted: CD45RA+ positively selected. This CDR3 reads CASSQTGIQNTEAFF. The DNA of the CDR3 is TGTGCCAGCAGTCAGACAGGGATTCAGAACACTGAAGCTTTCTTT.